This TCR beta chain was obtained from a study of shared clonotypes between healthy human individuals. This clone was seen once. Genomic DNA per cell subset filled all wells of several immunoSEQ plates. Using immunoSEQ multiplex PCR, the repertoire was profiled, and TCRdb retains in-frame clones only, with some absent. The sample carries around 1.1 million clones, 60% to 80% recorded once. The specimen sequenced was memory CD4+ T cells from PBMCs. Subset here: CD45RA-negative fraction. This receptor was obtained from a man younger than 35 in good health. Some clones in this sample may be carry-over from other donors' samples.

DNA for the CDR3: TGTGCCGGAAATAGCGGGAGGTACAATGAGCAGTTCTTC. This gives the protein CAGNSGRYNEQFF. The chain has TRBV5-8 and TRBJ2-1, with 10 bases identical to TRBD2. V dropped 10 bases and J dropped 4; count of bases not matched to a gene: 5. Germline assignment: CDR1 SGHTS and CDR2 YDEGEE. CDR3 length equals 13 residues.